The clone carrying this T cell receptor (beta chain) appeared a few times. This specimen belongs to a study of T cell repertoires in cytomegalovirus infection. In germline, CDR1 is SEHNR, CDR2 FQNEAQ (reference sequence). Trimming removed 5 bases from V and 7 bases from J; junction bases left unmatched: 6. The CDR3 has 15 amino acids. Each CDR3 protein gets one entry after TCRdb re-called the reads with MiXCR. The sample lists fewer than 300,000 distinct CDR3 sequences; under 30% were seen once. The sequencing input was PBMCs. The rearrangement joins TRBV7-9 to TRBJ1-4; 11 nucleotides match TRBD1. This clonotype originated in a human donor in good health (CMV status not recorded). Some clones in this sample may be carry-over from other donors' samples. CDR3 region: CASSGGTGGTEKLFF. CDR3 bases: TGTGCCAGCAGCGGGGGGACAGGGGGAACTGAAAAACTGTTTTTT.